This T cell receptor beta chain was documented in a study of beta chain features in type 1 diabetes. Every bit of the isolated RNA underwent reverse transcription, so sequencing read expressed TCRB transcripts. Assay used: immunoSEQ multiplex PCR; TCRdb lists only in-frame clones, some missing. The sample holds 430,000 or so clones; 11% are singletons and the top ten take about 0.042%. This receptor was obtained from a woman in her late teens or twenties in good health. The material sequenced was naive CD4+ T cells from blood.

CDR3 bases: TGTGCCATCAGTGACCCAAGCTCTGGCTACACCTTC. Translation gives CAISDPSSGYTF. V gene TRBV10-3 combines with J gene TRBJ1-2; D unclear. Trimming shortened V by 3 bases and J by 7 bases, and 9 bases separated the two germline ends. The CDR3 is 12 residues long. Germline V lookup: CDR1 ENHRY, CDR2 SYGVKD.